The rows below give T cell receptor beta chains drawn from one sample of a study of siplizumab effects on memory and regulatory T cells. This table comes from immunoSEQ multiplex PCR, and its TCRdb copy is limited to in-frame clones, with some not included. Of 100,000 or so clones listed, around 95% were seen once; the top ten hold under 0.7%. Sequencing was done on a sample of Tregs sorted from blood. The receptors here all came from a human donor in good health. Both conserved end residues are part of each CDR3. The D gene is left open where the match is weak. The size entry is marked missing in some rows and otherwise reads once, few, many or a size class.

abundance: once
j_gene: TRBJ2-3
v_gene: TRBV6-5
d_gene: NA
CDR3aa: CASGGDADTQYF
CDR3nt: TGTGCCAGCGGGGGCGACGCAGATACGCAGTATTTT

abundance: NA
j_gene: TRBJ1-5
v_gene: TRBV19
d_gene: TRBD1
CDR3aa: CASSIGPGGLAQPQHF
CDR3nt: TGTGCCAGTAGTATAGGTCCAGGGGGCTTGGCTCAGCCCCAGCATTTT

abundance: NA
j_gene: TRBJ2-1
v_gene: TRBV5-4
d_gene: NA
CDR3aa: CASSLDSSSYNEQFF
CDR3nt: TGTGCCAGCAGTTTGGACTCCAGCTCCTACAATGAGCAGTTCTTC

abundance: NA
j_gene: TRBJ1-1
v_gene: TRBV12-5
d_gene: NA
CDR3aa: CASGLDRGEVTEAFF
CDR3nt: TGTGCTAGTGGTTTGGATAGGGGAGAGGTTACTGAAGCTTTCTTT

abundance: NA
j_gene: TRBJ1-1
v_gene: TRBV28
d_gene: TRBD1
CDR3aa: CASTMAGGYTEAFF
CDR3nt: TGTGCCAGTACCATGGCAGGGGGCTACACTGAAGCTTTCTTT

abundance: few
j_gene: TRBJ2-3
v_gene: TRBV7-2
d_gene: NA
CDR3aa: CASSLAAHTFTDTQYF
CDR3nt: TGTGCCAGCAGCTTAGCGGCGCATACATTCACAGATACGCAGTATTTT

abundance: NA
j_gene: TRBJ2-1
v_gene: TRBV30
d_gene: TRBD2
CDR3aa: CAVTSGRVGEQFF
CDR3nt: TGTGCCGTGACTAGCGGGAGGGTAGGTGAGCAGTTCTTC

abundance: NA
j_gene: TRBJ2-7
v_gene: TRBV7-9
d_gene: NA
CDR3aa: CASSRYSQGNEQYF
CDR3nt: TGTGCCAGCAGCCGTTATTCACAGGGTAACGAGCAGTACTTC

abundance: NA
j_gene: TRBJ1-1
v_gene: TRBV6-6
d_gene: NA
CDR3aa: CASSYSIVGTEAFF
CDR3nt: TGTGCCAGCAGTTACTCGATCGTTGGGACTGAAGCTTTCTTT

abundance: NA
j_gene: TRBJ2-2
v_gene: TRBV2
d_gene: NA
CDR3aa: CASLWGRGETGELFF
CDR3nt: TGTGCCAGCCTCTGGGGCAGGGGCGAAACCGGGGAGCTGTTTTTT

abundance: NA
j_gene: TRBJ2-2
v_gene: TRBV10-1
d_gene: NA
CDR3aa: CASSLQGTGELFF
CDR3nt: TGCGCCAGCAGCCTACAGGGAACCGGGGAGCTGTTTTTT

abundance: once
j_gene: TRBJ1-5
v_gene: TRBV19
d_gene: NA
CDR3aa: CASSTLTTIINQPQHF
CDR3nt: TGTGCCAGTAGTACCCTAACGACAATAATTAATCAGCCCCAGCATTTT

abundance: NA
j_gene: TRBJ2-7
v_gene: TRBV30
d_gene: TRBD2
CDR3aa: CAWSTGGYSYEQYF
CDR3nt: TGTGCCTGGAGTACCGGGGGGTACTCCTACGAGCAGTACTTC

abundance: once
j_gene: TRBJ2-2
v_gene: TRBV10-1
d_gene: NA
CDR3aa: CASSESGLRELFF
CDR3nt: TGCGCCAGCAGTGAGTCGGGACTCAGGGAGCTGTTTTTT

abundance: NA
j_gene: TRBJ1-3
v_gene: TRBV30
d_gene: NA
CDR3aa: CAWRLNREAGNTIYF
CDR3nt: TGTGCCTGGAGACTTAACAGGGAAGCCGGAAACACCATATATTTT

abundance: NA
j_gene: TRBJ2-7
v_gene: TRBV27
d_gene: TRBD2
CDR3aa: CASSYTGTSGIYEQYF
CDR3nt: TGTGCCAGCAGTTACACCGGGACTAGCGGGATCTACGAGCAGTACTTC

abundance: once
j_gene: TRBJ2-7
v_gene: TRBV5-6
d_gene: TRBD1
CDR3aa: CASSLNLDRGRKYEQYF
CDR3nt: TGTGCCAGCAGCTTGAACTTAGACAGGGGGCGAAAATACGAGCAGTACTTC

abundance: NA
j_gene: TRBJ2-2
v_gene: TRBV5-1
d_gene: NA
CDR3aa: CASSSRRTHDTGELFF
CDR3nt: TGCGCCAGCAGCTCGCGGCGGACCCACGACACCGGGGAGCTGTTTTTT

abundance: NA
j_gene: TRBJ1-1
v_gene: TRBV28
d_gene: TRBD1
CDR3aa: CASSDTGEGNTEAFF
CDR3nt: TGTGCCAGCAGTGATACAGGGGAGGGGAACACTGAAGCTTTCTTT

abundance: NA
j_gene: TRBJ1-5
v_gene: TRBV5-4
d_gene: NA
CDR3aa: CASSSPFGNQPQHF
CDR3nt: TGTGCCAGCAGCTCTCCTTTCGGCAATCAGCCCCAGCATTTT

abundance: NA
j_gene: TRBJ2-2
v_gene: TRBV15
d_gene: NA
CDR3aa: CATSRDRRTNTGELFF
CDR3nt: TGTGCCACCAGCAGAGATCGAAGGACGAACACCGGGGAGCTGTTTTTT

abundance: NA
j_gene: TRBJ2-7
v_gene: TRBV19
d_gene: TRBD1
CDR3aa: CASSIIRLTNRDSLSYEQYF
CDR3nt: TGTGCCAGTAGTATAATAAGACTTACGAACCGGGACAGCCTATCCTACGAGCAGTACTTC

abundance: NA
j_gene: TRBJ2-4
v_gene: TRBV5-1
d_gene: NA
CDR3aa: CASSVDRAKNIQYF
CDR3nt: TGCGCCAGCAGCGTGGACAGAGCCAAAAACATTCAGTACTTC

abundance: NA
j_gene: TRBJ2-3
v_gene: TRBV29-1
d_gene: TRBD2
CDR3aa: CSVVEPGLGTDTQYF
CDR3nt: TGCAGCGTTGTGGAACCGGGACTAGGCACAGATACGCAGTATTTT

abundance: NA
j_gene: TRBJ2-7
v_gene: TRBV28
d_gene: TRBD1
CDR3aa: CASRPGQVNEQYF
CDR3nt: TGTGCCAGCAGACCGGGACAGGTCAACGAGCAGTACTTC

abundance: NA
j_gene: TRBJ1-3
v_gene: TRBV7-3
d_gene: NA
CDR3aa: CASSLTGDSSGNTIYF
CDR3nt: TGTGCCAGCAGCTTAACTGGCGATTCTTCGGGAAACACCATATATTTT

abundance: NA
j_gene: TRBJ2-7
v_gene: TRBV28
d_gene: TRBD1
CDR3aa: CASSHPGQGPYEQYF
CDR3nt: TGTGCCAGCAGTCACCCGGGACAGGGGCCGTACGAGCAGTACTTC

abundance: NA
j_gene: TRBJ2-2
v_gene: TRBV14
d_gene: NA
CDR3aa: CASSQEAGSYTGELFF
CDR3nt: TGTGCCAGCAGCCAAGAGGCTGGCAGCTACACCGGGGAGCTGTTTTTT

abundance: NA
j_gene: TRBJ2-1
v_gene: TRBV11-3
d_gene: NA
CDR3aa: CASSLGSSSYNEQFF
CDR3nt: TGTGCCAGCAGCTTGGGGTCCAGCTCCTACAATGAGCAGTTCTTC

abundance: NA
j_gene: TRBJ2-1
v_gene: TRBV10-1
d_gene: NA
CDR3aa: CASSEGSSYNEQFF
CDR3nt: TGCGCCAGCAGTGAAGGGAGCTCCTACAATGAGCAGTTCTTC

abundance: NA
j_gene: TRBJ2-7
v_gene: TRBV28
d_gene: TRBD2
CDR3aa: CASRAGGSSYEQYF
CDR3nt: TGTGCCAGCCGCGCGGGGGGAAGCTCCTACGAGCAGTACTTC

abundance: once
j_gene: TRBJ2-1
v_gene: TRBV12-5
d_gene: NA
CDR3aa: CASGRRGSTRSYNEQFF
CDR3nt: TGTGCTAGTGGTCGCCGTGGATCTACCCGCTCCTACAATGAGCAGTTCTTC

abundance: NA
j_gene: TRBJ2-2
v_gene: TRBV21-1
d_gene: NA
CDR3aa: CASSKQTGELFF
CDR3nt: TGTGCCAGCAGCAAACAAACCGGGGAGCTGTTTTTT

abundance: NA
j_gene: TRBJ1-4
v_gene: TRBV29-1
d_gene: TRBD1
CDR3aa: CSVSGGTGGNEKLFF
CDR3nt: TGCAGCGTCTCCGGCGGGACAGGGGGAAATGAAAAACTGTTTTTT

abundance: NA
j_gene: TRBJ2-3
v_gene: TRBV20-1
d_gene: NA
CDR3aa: CSSGAADTQYF
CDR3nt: TGCAGTTCTGGGGCGGCGGATACGCAGTATTTT

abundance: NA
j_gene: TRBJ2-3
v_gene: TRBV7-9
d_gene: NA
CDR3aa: CASSHQELFDTQYF
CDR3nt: TGTGCCAGCAGCCATCAAGAGCTTTTCGATACGCAGTATTTT

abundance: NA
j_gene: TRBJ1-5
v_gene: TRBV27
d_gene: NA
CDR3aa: CASSSQGFNQPQHF
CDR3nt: TGTGCCAGCAGTTCACAGGGATTCAATCAGCCCCAGCATTTT

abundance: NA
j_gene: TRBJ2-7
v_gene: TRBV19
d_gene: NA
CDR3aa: CASSEYKGYEQYF
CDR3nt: TGTGCCAGTAGTGAATACAAGGGATACGAGCAGTACTTC

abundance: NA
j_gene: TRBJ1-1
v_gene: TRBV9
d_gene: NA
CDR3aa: CASSVGLRGSSEAFF
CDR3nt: TGTGCCAGCAGCGTAGGACTAAGGGGGAGTTCTGAAGCTTTCTTT

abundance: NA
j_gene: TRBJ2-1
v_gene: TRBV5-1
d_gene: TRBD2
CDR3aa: CASSLSPLGTSGYNEQFF
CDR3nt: TGCGCCAGCAGCTTGAGCCCCTTGGGGACTAGCGGGTACAATGAGCAGTTCTTC

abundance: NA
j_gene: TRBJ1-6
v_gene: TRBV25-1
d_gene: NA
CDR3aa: CASSEFQGDNSPLHF
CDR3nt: TGTGCCAGCAGTGAATTCCAGGGAGATAATTCACCCCTCCACTTT

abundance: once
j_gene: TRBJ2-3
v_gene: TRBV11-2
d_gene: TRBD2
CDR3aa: CASSWTSGLTQGDTQYF
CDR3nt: TGTGCCAGCAGCTGGACTAGCGGCCTGACCCAAGGAGATACGCAGTATTTT

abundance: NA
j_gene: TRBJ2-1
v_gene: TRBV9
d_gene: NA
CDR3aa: CASTGLRYNEQFF
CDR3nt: TGTGCCAGCACGGGTCTCAGGTACAATGAGCAGTTCTTC

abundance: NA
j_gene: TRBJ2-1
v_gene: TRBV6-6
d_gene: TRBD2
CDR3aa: CASSYPWTSGNEQFF
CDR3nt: TGTGCCAGCAGTTACCCATGGACTAGTGGCAATGAGCAGTTCTTC